Sequencing of this TCR beta chain was carried out in a study of long-term antiretroviral therapy in people with HIV. Participants with HIV, all of them, were treated in the United States. Researchers ran immunoSEQ v3.0 at survey level. TCRdb's table, derived via immunoSEQ multiplex PCR, lists solely in-frame clones and lacks some. Of more than 25,000 clones in the sample, about 88% were seen once. Details on this clone: Antigen unknown.

Trimming removed 0 bases at V and 1 base at J, with 9 bases between. Germline V lookup: CDR1 SGHTA, CDR2 FQGTGA. The CDR3 runs 15 residues. Broader study findings: Clonal populations expanded prior to ART predominated within the repertoire at all time points. Post-ART samples showed increased diversity that remained below transplant donor control levels. HIV repertoires showed narrower CDR3 length ranges than controls.

The J gene is TRBJ1-1, the V gene TRBV7-3; D unclear. The source is a man aged 45-65 years with HIV. Sequences were derived from unsorted PBMCs, sampled 2 years after starting antiretroviral therapy. CDR3 coding DNA: TGTGCCAGCAGCTTAACTGGCCCTTGGAACACTGAAGCTTTCTTT. It encodes CASSLTGPWNTEAFF.